This entry lists 5 T cell receptor beta chains sequenced from one sample in a study of cytomegalovirus exposure and HLA in healthy donors. PCR involved 60 Vbeta and 13 Jbeta primers. Clones were read by immunoSEQ multiplex PCR, and TCRdb kept only the in-frame ones, dropping some. The data show under 110,000 clones, around 85% seen once. The sample was PBMCs. Receptor source: a man between 25 and 39 years old in good health and CMV-seronegative.

The V gene is TRBV6-5, the J gene TRBJ1-1, with D tentatively TRBD1 (6 bases). The germline V gene encodes CDR1 MNHEY and CDR2 SVGAGI. Trimming stripped 5 bases from V and 6 bases from J, with 10 bases between. The CDR3 runs 12 residues. For the CDR3, the DNA is TGTGCCAGCAGTCGTGGGACATCTGAAGCTTTCTTT. It translates to CASSRGTSEAFF.

J is TRBJ1-6 and V is TRBV7-3; possible D gene TRBD1, 5 bases. Trimming took 0 bases from V and 11 from J, leaving 11 bases between them. The germline CDR1 and CDR2 sequences are SGHTA and FQGTGA. The CDR3 length is 14 residues. The CDR3 loop reads CASSLTGTGAPLHF. The CDR3 nucleotides read TGTGCCAGCAGCTTAACGGGGACGGGGGCACCCCTCCACTTT.

This rearrangement joins TRBV21-1 to TRBJ2-5; the D call TRBD2 from the table was never checked on the DNA. TRBV21-1 is flagged as a pseudogene. There are 17 residues in the CDR3. CDR3 residues: CASSKAPRCESQETQYF. The CDR3, as DNA: TGTGCCAGCAGCAAAGCGCCGAGATGTGAATCCCAAGAGACCCAGTACTTC.

This clone appeared a single time. V is TRBV6-1 and J is TRBJ2-7; 8 nucleotides match TRBD1. With 6 bases clipped from V and 0 bases from J, the junction kept 4 bases outside the gene matches. The CDR3 is 14 residues long. The germline V gene has CDR1 MNHNS and CDR2 SASEGT. The CDR3 region has the DNA TGTGCCAGCAGAGCTGGGACAGGCTCCTACGAGCAGTACTTC. Residues: CASRAGTGSYEQYF.

This clone was seen a few times. The genes are TRBV4-2 and TRBJ2-1, with 16 bases identical to TRBD2. Trimming removed 4 bases from V and 7 bases from J; junction bases left unmatched: 1. In germline, CDR1 is LGHNA, CDR2 YNFKEQ. The CDR3 sequence is 15 residues long. CDR3 bases: TGTGCCAGCAGCCCGGGACTAGCGGGGGGGAATGAGCAGTTCTTC. It is translated as CASSPGLAGGNEQFF.